One TCR beta chain is described in this entry. Its antigen is not known. As for time point: baseline, week 1 (first vaccination visit). Treatment specified: pre-vaccination baseline after standard-of-care therapy. These data originate in a study of a mutant IDH1 vaccine in newly diagnosed glioma. Overall study results and limits: Researchers report vaccine-induced immune responses in roughly 93% of patients.

This CDR3 comprises 15 residues. The V gene's germline CDR1 is MNHEY and CDR2 SVGAGI. V lost 2 bases and J 1 base, leaving 8 bases between the germline ends. Clones were read by immunoSEQ multiplex PCR, and TCRdb kept only the in-frame ones, dropping some. The repertoire has under 80,000 clones, 80% to 90% of them found once; the top ten carry 2.9%. The sample in question was PBMCs, obtained from a glioma patient treated with radiotherapy, temozolomide or both. The receptor's source is a man under 40 with glioma. The gene calls are TRBV6-5 and TRBJ2-2; unclear D gene. CDR3 region: CASSYEDLNTGELFF. The CDR3 DNA reads as TGTGCCAGCAGTTACGAGGATTTGAACACCGGGGAGCTGTTTTTT.